The clone carrying this T cell receptor beta chain was found a few times. This specimen belongs to a study of shared clonotypes between healthy human individuals. Only in-frame clones appear in the TCRdb table, and some are missing; sequencing was by immunoSEQ multiplex PCR. Of about 490,000 clones in the sample, roughly 80% were seen once. Adult donors, all healthy and HIV-negative, had no recent acute infections or vaccinations. Germline values: CDR1 SGHTA, CDR2 FQGTGA. This CDR3 contains 12 residues. The V and J ends lost 4 bases and 2 bases respectively, with 5 bases between them. The receptor was isolated from a woman aged 35 to 49 in good health. Some clones in this sample may be carry-over from other donors' samples. The sample taken for sequencing was PBMCs. The gene calls are TRBV7-3 and TRBJ1-1; D call uncertain. The CDR3 nucleotides read TGTGCCAGCAGCTCCTATAACACTGAAGCTTTCTTT. It is translated as CASSSYNTEAFF.